This TCR beta chain was captured in a study of technical replicates of blood from a handful of donors. J lost 8 bases, V lost 6 bases, and 4 bases had no gene match. This CDR3 contains 13 residues. Germline loops: CDR1 SNHLY, CDR2 FYNNEI. Repertoires were generated with immunoSEQ multiplex PCR, while TCRdb's copy carries only in-frame clones and drops some. The sample includes approximately 81,000 clones, around 96% of them seen just once. The sequencing input was T cells isolated from PBMCs. The chain recombines TRBV2 with TRBJ1-5, with 10 positions matching TRBD1. The clonotype originates from a human donor in good health. The CDR3 sequence: CASSGTGDEPQHF. The CDR3 bases are TGTGCCAGCAGCGGGACAGGGGATGAGCCCCAGCATTTT. The full variable domain, rest sourced from reference TRBV2 and TRBJ1-5, is EPEVTQTPSHQVTQMGQEVILRCVPISNHLYFYWYRQILGQKVEFLVSFYNNEISEKSEIFDDQFSVERPDGSNFTLKIRSTKLEDSAMYFCASSGTGDEPQHFGDGTRLSIL.